These 28 T cell receptor beta chains came from one sample sequenced in a study of post-analysis software for immune sequencing data. Whole-study results and caveats: TRBV5-6, TRBV5-1 and TRBV20-1 belonged to a set of roughly 5 TRBV segments that were more frequent in patients than controls.

Carried by the TCR beta cDNA libraries were unique molecular identifiers. TCRdb recomputed calls from the PCR reads with MiXCR, one row per CDR3 protein. The sample comprises 550,000 to 700,000 distinct CDR3 sequences, about 40% of which are singletons, and more than 1.5% rests with the top ten. These receptors are not linked to any known antigen. The sample consisted of blood. All receptors come from a girl under 18 with multiple sclerosis.

This clonotype was picked up a small number of times. The chain combines TRBV5-6 with TRBJ2-3; D call uncertain. The CDR3 extends over 14 amino acids. Trimming stripped 0 bases from V and 5 bases from J, with 10 bases between. Germline CDR1 reads SGHDT; CDR2 reads YYEEEE. CDR3 in DNA: TGTGCCAGCAGCTTGGACGGGTCGCGAGATACGCAGTATTTT. Its protein is CASSLDGSRDTQYF.

The chain employs TRBV6-1 and TRBJ2-7; D is uncertain. The CDR3 is 15 residues long. The V gene lost 2 bases and the J gene lost 2 bases, with 13 bases spanning the gap. The germline V gene encodes CDR1 MNHNS and CDR2 SASEGT. Here the CDR3 reads CASSERAGSTYEQYF. The CDR3 nucleotides read TGTGCCAGCAGTGAAAGGGCAGGCAGCACCTACGAGCAGTACTTC.

V is TRBV12-3 or TRBV12-4 and J is TRBJ1-1; no clear D. Between the trimmed V and J ends, which lost 3 bases and 4 bases, there was a span of 6 bases. This CDR3 spans 12 amino acids. The CDR3 nucleotides are TGTGCCAGCAGTTTGTATAGCACTGAAGCTTTCTTT. Protein: CASSLYSTEAFF.

This chain links TRBV12-3 or TRBV12-4 with TRBJ2-1, with 9 bases that match TRBD2. CDR3 length: 16 residues. J gave up 9 bases and V 2 bases, and 11 bases lay outside the gene matches. The CDR3 DNA follows: TGTGCCAGCAGTTTATGGAGGCTAGCGGGATGGGGTGAGCAGTTCTTC. Translated, it gives CASSLWRLAGWGEQFF.

The chain has TRBV5-1 and TRBJ2-5; possibly TRBD2 for D (5 bases). The CDR3 is made up of 14 amino acids. CDR1 SGHRS and CDR2 YFSETQ come from the germline V gene. The V end was cut by 4 bases, the J end by 9 bases, with 19 bases between. The CDR3 DNA reads as TGCGCCAGCAGCCCCCCAGAGGGAGTTGAGTCCCAGTACTTC. Protein sequence: CASSPPEGVESQYF.

V is TRBV10-3 and J is TRBJ2-5, with TRBD2 as a possible D gene (6 bases). The CDR3 is made up of 11 amino acids. Germline CDR1 and CDR2: ENHRY and SYGVKD. The ends were cut back, 3 bases at V and 11 bases at J, with 10 bases in the middle. The CDR3 spells CAISDGTEQYF. DNA of the CDR3: TGTGCCATCAGTGACGGGACTGAGCAGTACTTC.

The chain couples TRBV6-5 to TRBJ2-4; D is uncertain. The J call may be incorrect, as the DNA end agrees better with TRBJ2-7. Germline V gene lookup returns CDR1 MNHEY and CDR2 SVGAGI. This CDR3 comprises 14 residues. CDR3 DNA sequence: TGTGCCAGCAGTCAACTGGCCAGAGTCTACGAGCAGTACTTC. It yields the protein CASSQLARVYEQYF.

This clonotype was picked up a small number of times. This chain uses TRBV12-3 or TRBV12-4 with TRBJ2-1, with TRBD2 identical over 12 bases. The CDR3 consists of 17 residues. With V trimmed by 5 bases and J by 9 bases, 14 bases remained unmatched. The CDR3 sequence: CASSRPSGRAARVEQFF. The CDR3 coding sequence is TGTGCCAGCAGTAGGCCTAGCGGGAGGGCCGCCCGAGTTGAGCAGTTCTTC.

The chain carries TRBV29-1 and TRBJ2-2; maybe TRBD1 (5 bases). The V and J ends lost 8 bases and 6 bases respectively, with 16 bases between them. From germline, CDR1 is SQVTM and CDR2 ANQGSEA. This CDR3 has 13 residues. CDR3 sequence reads: CSFVRVVAGELFF. Here the CDR3 DNA reads TGCAGCTTTGTCAGGGTTGTAGCCGGGGAGCTGTTTTTT.

The chain employs TRBV27 and TRBJ2-6; no reliable D call. V was shortened by 5 bases and J by 2 bases, with 10 bases between the two germline ends. The CDR3 has 15 amino acids. Germline values: CDR1 MNHEY, CDR2 SMNVEV (reference sequence). The CDR3 DNA reads as TGTGCCAGCAGTCCGACCCGAACTGGGGCCAACGTCCTGACTTTC. It is translated as CASSPTRTGANVLTF.

The CDR3 DNA reads as TGTGCCAGCAGCTTGTTAGGCTCAGGTGGCGGTGGCTATGGCTACACCTTC. It translates to CASSLLGSGGGGYGYTF. This chain links TRBV5-6 with TRBJ1-2; D is ambiguous. The CDR3 length is 17 residues. CDR1 is SGHDT, CDR2 YYEEEE, per germline. Trimming cost V 1 base and J 4 bases, with 20 bases left between them. Full variable domain (outside the CDR3, taken from reference TRBV5-6 and TRBJ1-2): DAGVTQSPTHLIKTRGQQVTLRCSPKSGHDTVSWYQQALGQGPQFIFQYYEEEERQRGNFPDRFSGHQFPNYSSELNVNALLLGDSALYLCASSLLGSGGGGYGYTFGSGTRLTVV.

The chain employs TRBV6-2 or TRBV6-3 and TRBJ1-5, with a weak D call TRBD1 (5 bases). Germline V gene lookup returns CDR1 MNHEY and CDR2 SVGEGT. The CDR3 runs to 14 residues. Deletions cut 6 bases from V and 4 bases from J, with 13 bases between. CDR3 coding DNA: TGTGCCAGCAGCTACGGGACTGCGAATCAGCCCCAGCATTTT. Its protein product is CASSYGTANQPQHF.

This clonotype came up a few times. The V gene is TRBV7-6, the J gene TRBJ2-3; 10 positions match TRBD2. The CDR3 has 19 amino acids. Germline V gene data show CDR1 as SGHVS and CDR2 as FNYEAQ. The V gene end was trimmed by 1 base and the J gene end by 5 bases; junction bases not matched to a gene: 15. CDR3 protein: CASSLEARSGRARGDTQYF. CDR3 nucleotides: TGTGCCAGCAGCTTAGAGGCTAGGAGCGGGAGGGCCAGGGGAGATACGCAGTATTTT.

This clonotype was observed a few times. The gene calls are TRBV3-1 and TRBJ2-7; 8 bases are shared with TRBD1. V gave up 2 bases and J gave up 3 bases; unmatched junction bases: 3. The germline V gene encodes CDR1 LGHDT and CDR2 YNNKEL (reference sequence). The CDR3 is made up of 14 amino acids. The DNA for the CDR3 is TGTGCCAGCAGCCAACCCAGGGGGCGCTACGAGCAGTACTTC. It translates to CASSQPRGRYEQYF.

The rearrangement joins TRBV30 to TRBJ2-3, with 10 bases fitting TRBD2. Trimming removed 2 bases from V and 0 bases from J; junction bases left unmatched: 8. There are 17 residues in the CDR3. Germline V gives CDR1 GTSNPN, CDR2 SVGIG (reference sequence). The CDR3 loop reads CAWSRSRTSGSTDTQYF. CDR3 nucleotide sequence: TGTGCCTGGAGTCGATCTCGGACTAGCGGTAGCACAGATACGCAGTATTTT.

A few counts support this clonotype. The chain uses TRBV6-6 and TRBJ2-5, with 8 bases fitting TRBD1. This CDR3 spans 14 amino acids. The V and J ends lost 6 bases and 0 bases, in that order; junction bases with no gene match: 3. Germline CDR1 and CDR2: MNHNY and SVGAGI (reference sequence). CDR3 DNA sequence: TGTGCCAGCAGACAGGACAGGGACCAAGAGACCCAGTACTTC. Amino acid sequence: CASRQDRDQETQYF.

This clonotype has only a few counts. J is TRBJ2-5 and V is TRBV6-5; a weak D match, TRBD1 (6 bases). The J call could be wrong; TRBJ2-7 is a better fit for the DNA end. There are 13 residues in the CDR3. The germline CDR1 and CDR2 sequences are MNHEY and SVGAGI. The CDR3 DNA sequence: TGTGCCAGCAGCAGAGGACAGCTAGACGAGCAGTACTTC. It is translated as CASSRGQLDEQYF.

The CDR3 sequence: CASSDTGGWTDTQYF. The CDR3 coding sequence is TGTGCCAGCAGTGATACTGGGGGCTGGACAGATACGCAGTATTTT. The chain is built from TRBV25-1 and TRBJ2-3; TRBD1 is a possible D gene (6 bases). There are 15 residues in the CDR3. Germline lookup yields CDR1 MGHDK and CDR2 SYGVNS. Between the trimmed V and J ends, which lost 3 bases and 3 bases, there was a span of 13 bases. Filled out from reference TRBV25-1 and TRBJ2-3, the complete variable domain reads EADIYQTPRYLVIGTGKKITLECSQTMGHDKMYWYQQDPGMELHLIHYSYGVNSTEKGDLSSESTVSRIRTEHFPLTLESARPSHTSQYLCASSDTGGWTDTQYFGPGTRLTVL.

V and J are TRBV7-9 and TRBJ2-3; TRBD2 matches 8 bases. The CDR3 loop spans 19 amino acids. Per the germline V gene, CDR1 is SEHNR and CDR2 is FQNEAQ (reference sequence). V was clipped by 5 bases and J by 2 bases; unmatched bases: 18. CDR3 sequence: CASSPRARKRGPNTDTQYF. The CDR3 DNA is TGTGCCAGCAGCCCGCGAGCGAGGAAGCGGGGGCCCAACACAGATACGCAGTATTTT.

V is TRBV7-9 and J is TRBJ1-1, with no clear D. Germline V lookup: CDR1 SEHNR, CDR2 FQNEAQ (reference sequence). The CDR3 loop spans 14 amino acids. With 1 base removed from V and 1 base from J, the gap between germline ends came to 7 bases. Here the CDR3 DNA reads TGTGCCAGCAGCTTAGAAGGTCAGAACACTGAAGCTTTCTTT. Encoded protein: CASSLEGQNTEAFF.

V gene TRBV7-2 combines with J gene TRBJ2-5; 7 bases agree with TRBD2. The CDR3 totals 15 residues. J lost 4 bases, V lost 3 bases, and 8 bases had no gene match. From germline, CDR1 is SGHTA and CDR2 FQGNSA. The CDR3 nucleotides read TGTGCCAGCAGCTTGGTAGGGGAGGGTCGAGAGACCCAGTACTTC. This codes for CASSLVGEGRETQYF.

V and J are TRBV20-1 and TRBJ1-5; weak D call: TRBD1 (6 bases). Per the germline V gene, CDR1 is DFQATT and CDR2 is SNEGSKA (reference sequence). V shed 4 bases and J shed 5 bases, with 21 bases lying between them. This CDR3 region has 16 residues. The CDR3 coding sequence is TGCAGTGCTACTCCCTTTGGGCAGGGGAGCGATCAGCCCCAGCATTTT. This gives the protein CSATPFGQGSDQPQHF.

This clonotype was recorded a few times. The chain employs TRBV12-3 or TRBV12-4 and TRBJ2-1; a possible D gene is TRBD2 (6 bases). V was cut by 3 bases and J by 2 bases, with 20 bases left in between. The CDR3 runs to 18 residues. CDR3 loop: CASSFQSPRDFAYNEQFF. CDR3 sequence (DNA): TGTGCCAGCAGTTTCCAAAGTCCCCGGGACTTCGCCTACAATGAGCAGTTCTTC.

The CDR3 nucleotides are TGTGCCAGCAGCTTAGTCACAATCAAGGAGAAGGTTGATGAAAAACTGTTTTTT. Its protein is CASSLVTIKEKVDEKLFF. The chain has TRBV7-9 and TRBJ1-4; D not certain. V dropped 1 base and J dropped 6 bases, with 21 bases sitting between them. Germline loops: CDR1 SEHNR, CDR2 FQNEAQ (reference sequence). The CDR3 is 18 residues long. The entire variable domain, with the rest obtained from reference TRBV7-9 and TRBJ1-4, is as follows: DTGVSQNPRHKITKRGQNVTFRCDPISEHNRLYWYRQTLGQGPEFLTYFQNEAQLEKSRLLSDRFSAERPKGSFSTLEIQRTEQGDSAMYLCASSLVTIKEKVDEKLFFGSGTQLSVL.

This clonotype has just a few counts. The chain carries TRBV7-2 and TRBJ2-3; D gene uncertain. CDR1 is SGHTA, CDR2 FQGNSA, per germline. Trimming removed 5 bases at V and 2 bases at J, with 11 bases between. This CDR3 has 14 residues. The CDR3 is CASSPRRLTDTQYF. DNA of the CDR3: TGTGCCAGCAGCCCCCGACGGCTCACAGATACGCAGTATTTT.

This clonotype was detected once. The chain employs TRBV5-1 and TRBJ2-3; unclear D gene. V was clipped by 0 bases and J by 2 bases, with 10 bases between them. This CDR3 region has 15 residues. From germline, CDR1 is SGHRS and CDR2 YFSETQ. CDR3: CASSLDDLHTDTQYF. CDR3 coding DNA: TGCGCCAGCAGCTTGGATGACTTGCACACAGATACGCAGTATTTT.

The chain has TRBV7-3 and TRBJ1-6; D might be TRBD1 (5 bases). Trimming cost V 5 bases and J 8 bases, with 13 bases left between them. Germline CDR1 SGHTA, CDR2 FQGTGA. The CDR3 contains 14 residues. In nucleotides, the CDR3 is TGTGCCAGCAGCATATCCGGGACGGATTCACCCCTCCACTTT. Translation gives CASSISGTDSPLHF.

The chain uses TRBV5-6 and TRBJ2-5, with TRBD2 identical over 13 bases. Judging by the DNA end, TRBJ2-7 fits better; the J call may be wrong. Germline CDR1 reads SGHDT; CDR2 reads YYEEEE. The length of the CDR3 is 16 residues. CDR3 sequence reads: CASSPTGTSGAYEQYF. For the CDR3, the DNA is TGTGCCAGCAGCCCCACCGGGACTAGCGGGGCCTACGAGCAGTACTTC.